This T cell receptor (beta chain) was captured by sequencing in a study of Ad26.COV2.S vaccination and SARS-CoV-2 variants. The data were produced by immunoSEQ multiplex PCR, yet TCRdb's version contains in-frame clones alone and is incomplete. Of some 290,000 clones in the sample, 85% to 90% were seen once. Treatment described: roughly 20 received Ad26.COV2.S at low or high dose, single or two shots; about 5 received placebo; per-sample allocation not given. On day 63 after the first injection, vaccine and placebo recipients gave samples. Germline V lookup: CDR1 MNHEY, CDR2 SVGEGT. The CDR3 is 16 residues long. V dropped 5 bases and J dropped 5; count of bases not matched to a gene: 9.

The chain carries TRBV6-2 or TRBV6-3 and TRBJ1-6; 7 nucleotides align to TRBD1. The sample in question was peripheral blood, obtained in a trial of Ad26.COV2.S vaccine versus placebo. This TCR was sampled from a person aged 18-60 years who received the Ad26.COV2.S COVID-19 vaccine or a placebo. The CDR3 bases are TGTGCCAGCAGTCGGCCCGGGACAGAAAATAATTCACCCCTCCACTTT. This sequence encodes CASSRPGTENNSPLHF.